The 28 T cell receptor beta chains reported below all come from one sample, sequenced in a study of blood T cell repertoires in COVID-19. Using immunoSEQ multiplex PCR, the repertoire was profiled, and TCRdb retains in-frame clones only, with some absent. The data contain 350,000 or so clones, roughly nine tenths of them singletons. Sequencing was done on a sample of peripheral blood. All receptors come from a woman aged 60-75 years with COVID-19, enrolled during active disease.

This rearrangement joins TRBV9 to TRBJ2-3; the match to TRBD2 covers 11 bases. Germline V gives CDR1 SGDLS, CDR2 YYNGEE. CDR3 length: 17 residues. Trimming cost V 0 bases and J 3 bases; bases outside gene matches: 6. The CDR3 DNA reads TGTGCCAGCAGCGTAGGTTTAATAGCGGGAGGGACAGATACGCAGTATTTT. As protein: CASSVGLIAGGTDTQYF.

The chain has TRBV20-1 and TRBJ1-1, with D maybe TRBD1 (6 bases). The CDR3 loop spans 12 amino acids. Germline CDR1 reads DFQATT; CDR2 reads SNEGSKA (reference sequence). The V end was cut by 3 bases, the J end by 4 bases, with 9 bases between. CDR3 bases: TGCAGTGCTAGTACAGGGCCCACTGAAGCTTTCTTT. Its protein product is CSASTGPTEAFF.

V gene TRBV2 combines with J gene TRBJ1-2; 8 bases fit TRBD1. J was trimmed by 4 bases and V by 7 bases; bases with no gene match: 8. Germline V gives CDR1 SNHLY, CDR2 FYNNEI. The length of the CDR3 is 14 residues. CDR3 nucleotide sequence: TGTGCCAGCATCCGGGCAGGGGGCCTCTATGGCTACACCTTC. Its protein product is CASIRAGGLYGYTF.

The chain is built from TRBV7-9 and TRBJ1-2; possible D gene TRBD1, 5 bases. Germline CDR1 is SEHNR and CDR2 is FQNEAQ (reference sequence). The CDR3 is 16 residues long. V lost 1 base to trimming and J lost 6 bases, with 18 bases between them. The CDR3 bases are TGTGCCAGCAGCTTAGAATCCCTCAGGCAGGGCAATGGCTACACCTTC. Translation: CASSLESLRQGNGYTF. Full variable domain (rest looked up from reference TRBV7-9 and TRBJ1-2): DTGVSQNPRHKITKRGQNVTFRCDPISEHNRLYWYRQTLGQGPEFLTYFQNEAQLEKSRLLSDRFSAERPKGSFSTLEIQRTEQGDSAMYLCASSLESLRQGNGYTFGSGTRLTVV.

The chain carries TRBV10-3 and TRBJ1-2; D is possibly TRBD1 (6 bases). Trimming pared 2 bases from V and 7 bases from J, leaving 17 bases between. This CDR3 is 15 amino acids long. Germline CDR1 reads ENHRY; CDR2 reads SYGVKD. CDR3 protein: CAISEPTGTLGGYTF. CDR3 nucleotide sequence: TGTGCCATCAGTGAGCCGACCGGGACATTAGGTGGCTACACCTTC.

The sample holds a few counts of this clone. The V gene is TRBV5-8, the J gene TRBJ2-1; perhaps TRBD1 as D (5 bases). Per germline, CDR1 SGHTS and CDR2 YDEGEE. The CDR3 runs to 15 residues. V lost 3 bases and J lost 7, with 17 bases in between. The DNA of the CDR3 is TGTGCCAGCAGCTCAGGTCCAACAGGTTCAAATGAGCAGTTCTTC. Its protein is CASSSGPTGSNEQFF.

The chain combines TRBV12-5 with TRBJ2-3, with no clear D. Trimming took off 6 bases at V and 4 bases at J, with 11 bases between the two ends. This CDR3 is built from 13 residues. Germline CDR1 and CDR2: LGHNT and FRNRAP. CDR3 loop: CASGPGRSDTQYF. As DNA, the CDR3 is TGTGCTAGTGGCCCTGGGCGTTCAGATACGCAGTATTTT. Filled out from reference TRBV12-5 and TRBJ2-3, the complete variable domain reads DARVTQTPRHKVTEMGQEVTMRCQPILGHNTVFWYRQTMMQGLELLAYFRNRAPLDDSGMPKDRFSAEMPDATLATLKIQPSEPRDSAVYFCASGPGRSDTQYFGPGTRLTVL.

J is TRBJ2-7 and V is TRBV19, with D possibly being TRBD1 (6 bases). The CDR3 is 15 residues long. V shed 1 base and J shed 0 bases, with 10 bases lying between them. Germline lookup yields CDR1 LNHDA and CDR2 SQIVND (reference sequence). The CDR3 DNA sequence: TGTGCCAGTAGTATAGCAGGGACATCCTCCTACGAGCAGTACTTC. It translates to CASSIAGTSSYEQYF.

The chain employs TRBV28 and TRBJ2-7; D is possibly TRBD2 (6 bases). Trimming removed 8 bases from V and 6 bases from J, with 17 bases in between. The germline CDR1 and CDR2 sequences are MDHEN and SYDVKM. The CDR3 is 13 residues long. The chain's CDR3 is CASGGFPIGEQYF. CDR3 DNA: TGTGCCAGCGGGGGGTTCCCGATTGGCGAGCAGTACTTC.

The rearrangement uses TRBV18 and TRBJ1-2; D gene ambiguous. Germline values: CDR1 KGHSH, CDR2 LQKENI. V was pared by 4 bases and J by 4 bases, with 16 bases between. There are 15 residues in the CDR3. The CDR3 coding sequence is TGTGCCAGCTCACAAACAGCGGTCCAGAGCTATGGCTACACCTTC. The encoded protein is CASSQTAVQSYGYTF.

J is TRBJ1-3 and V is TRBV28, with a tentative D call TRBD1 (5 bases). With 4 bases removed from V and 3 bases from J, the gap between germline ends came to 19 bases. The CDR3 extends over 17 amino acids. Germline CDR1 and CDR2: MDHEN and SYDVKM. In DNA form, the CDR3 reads TGTGCCAGCAGTTCACCAGCCGGGACTATCGGTGGAAACACCATATATTTT. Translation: CASSSPAGTIGGNTIYF.

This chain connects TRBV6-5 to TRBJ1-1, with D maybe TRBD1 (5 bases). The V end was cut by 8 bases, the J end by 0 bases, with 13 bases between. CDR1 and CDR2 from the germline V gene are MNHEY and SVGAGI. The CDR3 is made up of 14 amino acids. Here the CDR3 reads CASSDRSMNTEAFF. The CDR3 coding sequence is TGTGCCAGCTCAGACAGATCCATGAACACTGAAGCTTTCTTT.

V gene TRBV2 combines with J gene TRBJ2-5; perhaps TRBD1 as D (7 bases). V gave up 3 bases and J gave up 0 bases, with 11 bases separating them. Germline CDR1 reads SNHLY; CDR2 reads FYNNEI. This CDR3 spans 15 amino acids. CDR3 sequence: CASSEAGGYQETQYF. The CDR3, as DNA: TGTGCCAGCAGTGAGGCAGGGGGGTACCAAGAGACCCAGTACTTC.

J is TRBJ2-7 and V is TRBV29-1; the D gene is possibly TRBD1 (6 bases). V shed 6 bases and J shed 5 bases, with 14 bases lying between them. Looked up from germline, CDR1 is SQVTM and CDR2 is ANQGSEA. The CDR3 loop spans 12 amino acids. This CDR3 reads CSVIQGSDEQYF. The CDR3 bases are TGCAGCGTGATACAGGGAAGTGACGAGCAGTACTTC.

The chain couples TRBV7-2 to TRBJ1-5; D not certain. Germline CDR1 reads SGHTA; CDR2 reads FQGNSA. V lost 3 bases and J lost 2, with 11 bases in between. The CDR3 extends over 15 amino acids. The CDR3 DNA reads TGTGCCAGCAGCTTGGGGAGCGTGGGCAATCAGCCCCAGCATTTT. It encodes CASSLGSVGNQPQHF.

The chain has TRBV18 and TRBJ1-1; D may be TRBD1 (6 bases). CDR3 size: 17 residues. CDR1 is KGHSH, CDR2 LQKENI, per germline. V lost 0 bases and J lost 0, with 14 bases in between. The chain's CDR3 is CASSPPIQGRMNTEAFF. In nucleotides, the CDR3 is TGTGCCAGCTCACCACCTATTCAGGGGCGCATGAACACTGAAGCTTTCTTT.

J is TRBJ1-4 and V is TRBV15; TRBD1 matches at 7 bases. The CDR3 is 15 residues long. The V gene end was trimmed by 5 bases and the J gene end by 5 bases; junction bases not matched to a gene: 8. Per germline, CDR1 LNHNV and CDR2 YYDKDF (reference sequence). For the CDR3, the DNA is TGTGCCACCAGCGGCCGGGACAGACTAAATGAAAAACTGTTTTTT. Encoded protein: CATSGRDRLNEKLFF.

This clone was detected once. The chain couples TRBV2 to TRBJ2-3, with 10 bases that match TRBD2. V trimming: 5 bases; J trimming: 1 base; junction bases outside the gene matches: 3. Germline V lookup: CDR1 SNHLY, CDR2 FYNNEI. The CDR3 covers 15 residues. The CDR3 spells CASSPGLAGTDTQYF. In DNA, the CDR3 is TGTGCCAGCAGTCCCGGACTAGCGGGCACAGATACGCAGTATTTT. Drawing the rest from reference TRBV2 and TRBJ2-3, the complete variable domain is EPEVTQTPSHQVTQMGQEVILRCVPISNHLYFYWYRQILGQKVEFLVSFYNNEISEKSEIFDDQFSVERPDGSNFTLKIRSTKLEDSAMYFCASSPGLAGTDTQYFGPGTRLTVL.

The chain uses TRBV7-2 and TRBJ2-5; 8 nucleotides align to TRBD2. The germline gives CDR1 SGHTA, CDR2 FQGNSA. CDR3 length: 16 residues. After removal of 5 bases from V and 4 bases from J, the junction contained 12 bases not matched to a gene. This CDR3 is CASSPGLAKGRETQYF. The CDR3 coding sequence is TGTGCCAGCAGCCCTGGACTAGCTAAAGGACGAGAGACCCAGTACTTC.

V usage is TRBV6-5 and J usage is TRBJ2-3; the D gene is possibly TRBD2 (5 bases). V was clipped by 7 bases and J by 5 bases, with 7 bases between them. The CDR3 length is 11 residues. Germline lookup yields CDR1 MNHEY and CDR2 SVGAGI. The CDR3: CASTAGDTQYF. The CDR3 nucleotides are TGTGCCAGCACCGCGGGAGATACGCAGTATTTT.

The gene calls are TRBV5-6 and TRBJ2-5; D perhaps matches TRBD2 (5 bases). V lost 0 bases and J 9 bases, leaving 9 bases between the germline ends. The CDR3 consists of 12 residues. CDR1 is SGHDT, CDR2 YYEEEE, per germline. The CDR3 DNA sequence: TGTGCCAGCAGCTTGGGAGGGCTGGCCCAGTACTTC. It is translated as CASSLGGLAQYF.

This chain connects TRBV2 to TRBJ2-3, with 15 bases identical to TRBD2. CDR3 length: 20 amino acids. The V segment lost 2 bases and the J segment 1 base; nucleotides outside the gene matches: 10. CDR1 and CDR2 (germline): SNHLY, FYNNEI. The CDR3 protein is CASSEWGTSGGPGGTDTQYF. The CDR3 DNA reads TGTGCCAGCAGTGAATGGGGGACTAGCGGGGGGCCGGGAGGCACAGATACGCAGTATTTT.

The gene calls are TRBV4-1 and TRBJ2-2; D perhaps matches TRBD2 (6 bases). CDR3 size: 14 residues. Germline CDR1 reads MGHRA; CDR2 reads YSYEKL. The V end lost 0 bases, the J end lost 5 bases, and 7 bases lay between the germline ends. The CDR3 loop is CASSQEGGTGELFF. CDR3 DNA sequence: TGCGCCAGCAGCCAAGAGGGGGGAACCGGGGAGCTGTTTTTT.

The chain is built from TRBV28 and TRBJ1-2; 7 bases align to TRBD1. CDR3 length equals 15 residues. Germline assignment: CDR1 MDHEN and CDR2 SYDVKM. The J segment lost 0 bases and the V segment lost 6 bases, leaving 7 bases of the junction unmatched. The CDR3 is CASSSPTGPNYGYTF. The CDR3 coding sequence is TGTGCCAGCAGCTCCCCGACAGGGCCTAACTATGGCTACACCTTC.

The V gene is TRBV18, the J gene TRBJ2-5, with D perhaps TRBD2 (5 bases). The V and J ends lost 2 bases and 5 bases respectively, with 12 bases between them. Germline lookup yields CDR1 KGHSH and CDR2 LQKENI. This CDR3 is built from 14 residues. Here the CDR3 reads CASSPAGRGETQYF. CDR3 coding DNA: TGTGCCAGCTCACCAGCAGGACGAGGGGAGACCCAGTACTTC.

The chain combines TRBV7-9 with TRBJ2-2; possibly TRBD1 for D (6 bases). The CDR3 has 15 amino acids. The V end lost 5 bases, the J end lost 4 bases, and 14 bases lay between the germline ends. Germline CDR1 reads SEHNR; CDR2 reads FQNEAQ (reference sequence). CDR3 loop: CASSAQGSGTGELFF. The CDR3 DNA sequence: TGTGCCAGCAGCGCACAGGGTTCAGGCACCGGGGAGCTGTTTTTT.

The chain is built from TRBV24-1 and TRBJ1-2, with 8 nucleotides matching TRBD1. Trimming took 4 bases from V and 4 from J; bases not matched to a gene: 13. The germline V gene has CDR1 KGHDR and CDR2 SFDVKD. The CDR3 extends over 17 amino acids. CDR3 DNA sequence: TGTGCCACCAGTGAACCCCTTATCCGGGACAGGCTCTATGGCTACACCTTC. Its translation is CATSEPLIRDRLYGYTF.

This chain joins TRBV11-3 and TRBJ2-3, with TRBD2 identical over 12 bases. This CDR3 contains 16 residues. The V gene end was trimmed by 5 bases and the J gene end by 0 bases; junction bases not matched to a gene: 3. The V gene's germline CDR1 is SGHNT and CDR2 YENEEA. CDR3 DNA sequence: TGTGCCAGCAGCGAGACTAGCGGGGGAAGCACAGATACGCAGTATTTT. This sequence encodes CASSETSGGSTDTQYF. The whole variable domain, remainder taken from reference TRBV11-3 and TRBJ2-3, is EAGVVQSPRYKIIEKKQPVAFWCNPISGHNTLYWYLQNLGQGPELLIRYENEEAVDDSQLPKDRFSAERLKGVDSTLKIQPAELGDSAVYLCASSETSGGSTDTQYFGPGTRLTVL.